The 27 T cell receptor beta chains below all came from one sample that was sequenced in a study of shared clonotypes between healthy human individuals. CD45RO-negative, CCR7-positively selected cells formed the naive CD8 fraction, excluding terminally differentiated effector memory CD45RA+ cells. Produced via immunoSEQ multiplex PCR; TCRdb's table is partial and in-frame only. The repertoire includes about 2.2 million clones, over 85% of them detected once, and around 1.7% sits in the top ten. Input material: naive CD8+ T cells from PBMCs. These receptors were taken from a young man in good health. Some clones in this sample may be carry-over from other donors' samples.

The J gene is TRBJ2-5, the V gene TRBV5-1, with D perhaps matching TRBD1 (5 bases). The V end lost 3 bases, the J end lost 5 bases, and 14 bases lay between the germline ends. The CDR3 covers 14 residues. Looked up from germline, CDR1 is SGHRS and CDR2 is YFSETQ. The CDR3 here is CASSSSRDFETQYF. CDR3 nucleotides: TGCGCCAGCAGCTCTTCCAGGGATTTCGAGACCCAGTACTTC. The complete variable domain, with remaining parts taken from reference TRBV5-1 and TRBJ2-5, reads KAGVTQTPRYLIKTRGQQVTLSCSPISGHRSVSWYQQTPGQGLQFLFEYFSETQRNKGNFPGRFSGRQFSNSRSEMNVSTLELGDSALYLCASSSSRDFETQYFGPGTRLLVL.

Regarding this clone: In the same sample, other DNA sequences code for this CDR3. The chain carries TRBV14 and TRBJ1-2; D is unresolved. Trimming took off 1 base at V and 5 bases at J, with 8 bases between the two ends. The CDR3 has 13 residues. The germline V gene encodes CDR1 SGHDN and CDR2 FVKESK. In nucleotides, the CDR3 is TGTGCCAGCAGCCAAGTGGGAGGGTATGGCTACACCTTC. This encodes CASSQVGGYGYTF.

For the CDR3, the DNA is TGTGCCAGCAGTTTCTTGGGGACTAGCGGGAGTCGAGGGTACAATGAGCAGTTCTTC. It yields the protein CASSFLGTSGSRGYNEQFF. The chain uses TRBV27 and TRBJ2-1, with 14 bases that match TRBD2. The CDR3 sequence is 19 residues long. Losses at the gene ends were 3 bases for V and 4 bases for J; bases not matched to a gene: 11. Germline V gives CDR1 MNHEY, CDR2 SMNVEV (reference sequence).

The CDR3 sequence is CSVRRPAASSYEQYF. CDR3 in DNA: TGCAGCGTCCGCCGGCCAGCGGCCAGCTCCTACGAGCAGTACTTC. The chain is built from TRBV29-1 and TRBJ2-5; D might be TRBD2 (5 bases). The DNA end is more similar to TRBJ2-7, so the J call may be wrong. The CDR3 is 15 residues long. Germline V lookup: CDR1 SQVTM, CDR2 ANQGSEA.

V usage is TRBV6-6 and J usage is TRBJ2-5; D not certain. V lost 2 bases and J lost 4, with 11 bases in between. Germline V CDR1 and CDR2: MNHNY, SVGAGI (reference sequence). This CDR3 spans 14 amino acids. In DNA form, the CDR3 reads TGTGCCAGCAGTTACCGGGCGACGGCAGAGACCCAGTACTTC. Residues: CASSYRATAETQYF.

This clone appeared a single time. The V gene is TRBV6-1, the J gene TRBJ1-3, with unresolved D. The CDR3 contains 16 residues. Germline V lookup: CDR1 MNHNS, CDR2 SASEGT. Trimming cost V 3 bases and J 4 bases, with 16 bases left between them. CDR3 sequence (DNA): TGTGCCAGCAGTGATGCGGTCCTGGGAGACGGAAACACCATATATTTT. Translation: CASSDAVLGDGNTIYF.

The chain joins TRBV6-1 to TRBJ2-7; D not certain. V was shortened by 1 base and J by 0 bases, with 13 bases between the two germline ends. Germline V lookup: CDR1 MNHNS, CDR2 SASEGT. The CDR3 contains 16 residues. The CDR3 bases are TGTGCCAGCAGTGAAGGTCATCGCATGAGCTCCTACGAGCAGTACTTC. This gives the protein CASSEGHRMSSYEQYF.

Here the CDR3 reads CASSVGPAGDTQYF. The CDR3 DNA reads TGTGCCAGCAGCGTAGGGCCCGCCGGCGATACGCAGTATTTT. The J gene is TRBJ2-3, the V gene TRBV9, with D unresolved. Germline V lookup: CDR1 SGDLS, CDR2 YYNGEE. V shed 0 bases and J shed 6 bases, with 11 bases lying between them. CDR3 length: 14 amino acids.

This clone is a singleton in its sample. The sample has other DNA sequences that encode this CDR3 too. The chain uses TRBV7-3 and TRBJ2-2, with D possibly matching TRBD2 (6 bases). Germline V gene data show CDR1 as SGHTA and CDR2 as FQGTGA. The CDR3 contains 14 residues. V lost 1 base to trimming and J lost 4 bases, with 7 bases between them. The DNA of the CDR3 is TGTGCCAGCAGCTTAAATAGCGGCACCGGGGAGCTGTTTTTT. Translation: CASSLNSGTGELFF.

J is TRBJ1-2 and V is TRBV27, with no clear D. CDR1 is MNHEY and CDR2 is SMNVEV in the germline V gene (reference sequence). Trimming cost V 8 bases and J 7 bases, with 14 bases left between them. The CDR3 is 12 amino acids. This CDR3 is CASRGGLGGYTF. CDR3 coding DNA: TGTGCCAGCCGAGGTGGGTTAGGTGGCTACACCTTC.

The chain has TRBV7-9 and TRBJ2-5, with 7 bases that match TRBD1. With 1 base clipped from V and 5 bases from J, the junction kept 10 bases outside the gene matches. Germline CDR1 and CDR2: SEHNR and FQNEAQ (reference sequence). This CDR3 region has 16 residues. Here the CDR3 reads CASSLVSPGGLETQYF. The CDR3 DNA reads TGTGCCAGCAGCTTAGTGTCTCCAGGGGGATTGGAGACCCAGTACTTC.

The chain uses TRBV5-6 and TRBJ2-1, with D perhaps TRBD1 or TRBD2 (5 bases each). Germline CDR1 and CDR2: SGHDT and YYEEEE. This CDR3 region has 17 residues. V lost 5 bases and J lost 3, with 21 bases in between. DNA of the CDR3: TGTGCCAGCAGTTTTTCCTCCCCCGGGACCATCTACAATGAGCAGTTCTTC. Translating it yields CASSFSSPGTIYNEQFF.

The chain is built from TRBV11-2 and TRBJ2-7, with TRBD2 matching over 9 bases. This CDR3 has 15 amino acids. Germline V gene data show CDR1 as SGHAT and CDR2 as FQNNGV. V trimming: 4 bases; J trimming: 2 bases; junction bases outside the gene matches: 6. The CDR3 sequence is CASSYPLAGTYEQYF. The DNA of the CDR3 is TGTGCCAGCAGCTACCCCCTAGCGGGAACCTACGAGCAGTACTTC.

V usage is TRBV19 and J usage is TRBJ1-5; 7 positions agree with TRBD1. This CDR3 spans 15 amino acids. The V segment lost 8 bases and the J segment 0 bases; nucleotides outside the gene matches: 7. The germline gives CDR1 LNHDA, CDR2 SQIVND (reference sequence). In DNA, the CDR3 is TGTGCCAGTGGAGACAGGGATTATAGCAATCAGCCCCAGCATTTT. Translating it yields CASGDRDYSNQPQHF.

The rearrangement links TRBV7-9 to TRBJ2-7; 10 bases line up with TRBD2. The V gene's germline CDR1 is SEHNR and CDR2 FQNEAQ (reference sequence). CDR3 length: 14 residues. The V segment lost 1 base and the J segment 8 bases; nucleotides outside the gene matches: 5. CDR3 sequence (DNA): TGTGCCAGCAGCTTAGAGGGACTAGCGACCAAGCAGTACTTC. Protein: CASSLEGLATKQYF.

Regarding this clone: Other DNA sequences in the sample encode the same CDR3. The chain links TRBV28 to TRBJ2-1; maybe TRBD1 (6 bases). V lost 5 bases, J lost 0 bases, and 14 bases lay in between. Germline CDR1 and CDR2: MDHEN and SYDVKM. The CDR3 loop spans 16 amino acids. The CDR3 DNA is TGTGCCAGCAGTCTTACAGGGCCCAGCTCCTACAATGAGCAGTTCTTC. This translates into CASSLTGPSSYNEQFF.

This chain uses TRBV27 with TRBJ1-1; the D gene is possibly TRBD1 (6 bases). V lost 5 bases, J lost 4 bases, and 17 bases lay in between. This CDR3 contains 15 residues. Germline assignment: CDR1 MNHEY and CDR2 SMNVEV (reference sequence). In DNA, the CDR3 is TGTGCCAGCAGTCCGAGCAGGGGATCGAGCACTGAAGCTTTCTTT. Translating it yields CASSPSRGSSTEAFF.

The V and J genes are TRBV7-2 and TRBJ1-1; D gene unclear. V was shortened by 1 base and J by 8 bases, with 14 bases between the two germline ends. The length of the CDR3 is 14 residues. Germline V CDR1 and CDR2: SGHTA, FQGNSA. DNA for the CDR3: TGTGCCAGCAGCTTAGTTCCGAGCGGTTGGGAAGCTTTCTTT. It is translated as CASSLVPSGWEAFF. Complete variable domain (other parts from reference TRBV7-2 and TRBJ1-1): GAGVSQSPSNKVTEKGKDVELRCDPISGHTALYWYRQSLGQGLEFLIYFQGNSAPDKSGLPSDRFSAERTGGSVSTLTIQRTQQEDSAVYLCASSLVPSGWEAFFGQGTRLTVV.

The rearrangement joins TRBV27 to TRBJ2-7; D is perhaps TRBD1 (6 bases). Deletions cut 2 bases from V and 2 bases from J, with 19 bases between. The CDR3 runs to 17 residues. CDR1 is MNHEY and CDR2 is SMNVEV in the germline V gene (reference sequence). CDR3 loop: CASSLQDKTGFPYEQYF. The CDR3 DNA reads as TGTGCCAGCAGTTTACAGGATAAGACAGGATTCCCCTACGAGCAGTACTTC.

The V and J genes are TRBV2 and TRBJ1-1; D perhaps matches TRBD1 (5 bases). V was shortened by 3 bases and J by 5 bases, with 10 bases between the two germline ends. Germline CDR1 is SNHLY and CDR2 is FYNNEI. This CDR3 contains 13 residues. The CDR3 is CASSDSGGTEAFF. CDR3 nucleotide sequence: TGTGCCAGCAGTGATTCGGGGGGGACTGAAGCTTTCTTT.

The chain couples TRBV7-6 to TRBJ2-1; D call uncertain. Germline V gene data show CDR1 as SGHVS and CDR2 as FNYEAQ. The CDR3 has 15 amino acids. The V and J ends lost 1 base and 0 bases respectively, with 7 bases between them. The CDR3 DNA reads as TGTGCCAGCAGCTTAGTGTGGGACTCCTACAATGAGCAGTTCTTC. Amino acids: CASSLVWDSYNEQFF. Full variable domain (outside the CDR3, taken from reference TRBV7-6 and TRBJ2-1): GAGVSQSPRYKVTKRGQDVALRCDPISGHVSLYWYRQALGQGPEFLTYFNYEAQQDKSGLPNDRFSAERPEGSISTLTIQRTEQRDSAMYRCASSLVWDSYNEQFFGPGTRLTVL.

V usage is TRBV6-9 and J usage is TRBJ1-2; 11 bases are shared with TRBD1. This CDR3 contains 12 residues. Germline assignment: CDR1 MNHGY and CDR2 SVAAGI. The CDR3 DNA reads as TGTGTTTTGGACAGGGGGCAGGTTGGCTACACCTTC. Translating gives CVLDRGQVGYTF.

The chain links TRBV4-1 to TRBJ2-2; tentatively, D is TRBD1 or TRBD2 (6 bases each). This CDR3 is built from 15 residues. Germline-derived CDR1 and CDR2 are MGHRA and YSYEKL. V lost 1 base and J lost 7, with 13 bases in between. The chain's CDR3 is CASSQVSRGHGELFF. The CDR3 nucleotides read TGCGCCAGCAGCCAAGTATCTCGGGGGCACGGGGAGCTGTTTTTT.

Regarding this clone: This sample also contains other DNA sequences that code for the same CDR3. The rearrangement joins TRBV9 to TRBJ2-7; 12 nucleotides line up with TRBD2. Germline V lookup: CDR1 SGDLS, CDR2 YYNGEE. CDR3 length: 15 residues. V shed 3 bases and J 1 base; nucleotides not matched to a gene: 2. CDR3 residues: CASSEGLAGSYEQYF. The CDR3, as DNA: TGTGCCAGCAGCGAGGGACTAGCGGGTTCCTACGAGCAGTACTTC.

The chain employs TRBV6-1 and TRBJ2-7; D may match TRBD1 or TRBD2 (5 bases each). In germline, CDR1 is MNHNS, CDR2 SASEGT. Trimming pared 10 bases from V and 2 bases from J, leaving 21 bases between. The CDR3 spans 15 residues. This chain's CDR3 is CATAGTEITAYEQYF. CDR3 sequence (DNA): TGTGCCACCGCCGGGACCGAAATCACCGCCTACGAGCAGTACTTC.

CDR3 loop: CASSEGDLSSYEQYF. The CDR3 bases are TGCGCCAGCAGTGAGGGGGATCTGAGCTCCTACGAGCAGTACTTC. The chain uses TRBV10-2 and TRBJ2-7; no firm D call. The CDR3 has 15 amino acids. Looked up from germline, CDR1 is WSHSY and CDR2 is SAAADI. V was clipped by 2 bases and J by 0 bases, with 11 bases between them.

The chain recombines TRBV30 with TRBJ2-5; possibly TRBD1 for D (6 bases). Deletions cut 8 bases from V and 5 bases from J, with 21 bases between. From germline, CDR1 is GTSNPN and CDR2 SVGIG (reference sequence). CDR3 length: 14 residues. Here the CDR3 reads CAHSGTGRGETQYF. The CDR3 DNA is TGTGCCCATTCGGGTACAGGGAGAGGGGAGACCCAGTACTTC.